These 32 T cell receptor beta chains were all obtained from the same sample, sequenced in a study of PD-1 blockade in classical Hodgkin lymphoma. As for time point: cycle 4 day 1 (C4D1), after less than seven weeks of nivolumab. Exposure to brentuximab vedotin varied, and each patient had relapsed following autologous stem cell transplantation. Using magnetic negative selection, the CD4+ T cells were separated out of thawed PBMCs. TCRdb keeps only in-frame clones here, not all; method: immunoSEQ multiplex PCR. This table holds fewer than 35,000 clones, roughly 86% found once. Sequenced material: CD4+ T cells from blood, taken before the fourth cycle of nivolumab. The receptors come from a human donor with classical Hodgkin lymphoma.

V and J are TRBV29-1 and TRBJ2-1; 12 positions match TRBD1. The V gene's germline CDR1 is SQVTM and CDR2 ANQGSEA. This CDR3 region has 15 residues. Trimming removed 7 bases from V and 6 bases from J; junction bases left unmatched: 10. As DNA, the CDR3 is TGCAGCGACATCCGGGACAGGGGGCGCGGCAATGAGCAGTTCTTC. Its protein is CSDIRDRGRGNEQFF.

V is TRBV5-1 and J is TRBJ1-4; 7 bases agree with TRBD1. V dropped 0 bases and J dropped 10; count of bases not matched to a gene: 6. The CDR3 consists of 14 residues. CDR1 and CDR2 (germline): SGHRS, YFSETQ. The CDR3 region is CASSLGQGDGKLFF. The DNA for the CDR3 is TGCGCCAGCAGCTTGGGACAGGGAGACGGAAAACTGTTTTTT.

This chain links TRBV25-1 with TRBJ1-3; no reliable D call. This CDR3 is built from 11 residues. The germline CDR1 and CDR2 sequences are MGHDK and SYGVNS. The V gene lost 5 bases and the J gene lost 9 bases, with 8 bases spanning the gap. CDR3 coding DNA: TGTGCCAGCAGTACCCAAAGCACCATATATTTT. It yields the protein CASSTQSTIYF. Based on the CDR3 plus reference TRBV25-1 and TRBJ1-3, the full variable domain is EADIYQTPRYLVIGTGKKITLECSQTMGHDKMYWYQQDPGMELHLIHYSYGVNSTEKGDLSSESTVSRIRTEHFPLTLESARPSHTSQYLCASSTQSTIYFGEGSWLTVV.

This clone turned up a few times. This chain uses TRBV2 with TRBJ1-4; no reliable D call. This CDR3 has 11 residues. Germline V gene lookup returns CDR1 SNHLY and CDR2 FYNNEI. Trimming cost V 3 bases and J 17 bases, with 13 bases left between them. DNA for the CDR3: TGTGCCAGCAGTGACTCGGGTGTGGTCTTTTTT. It yields the protein CASSDSGVVFF.

The J gene is TRBJ1-1, the V gene TRBV11-1; possibly TRBD1 for D (6 bases). The CDR3 consists of 13 residues. Trimming removed 5 bases at V and 1 base at J, with 8 bases between. Germline CDR1 SGHAT, CDR2 FQDESV (reference sequence). The CDR3 nucleotides are TGTGCCAGCAGCCCCAGGGGGAACACTGAAGCTTTCTTT. Encoded protein: CASSPRGNTEAFF.

This clone was observed once. The chain is built from TRBV6-5 and TRBJ2-3; 9 nucleotides align to TRBD1. V gave up 2 bases and J gave up 6 bases; unmatched junction bases: 9. The CDR3 has 16 residues. Germline loops: CDR1 MNHEY, CDR2 SVGAGI. CDR3 DNA: TGTGCCAGCAGTTACGGACGGCGGGACAGGGTCGATACGCAGTATTTT. Amino acids: CASSYGRRDRVDTQYF.

The rearrangement uses TRBV28 and TRBJ2-3; TRBD2 matches at 9 bases. The CDR3 runs to 16 residues. In germline, CDR1 is MDHEN, CDR2 SYDVKM. With 2 bases clipped from V and 4 bases from J, the junction kept 7 bases outside the gene matches. The DNA for the CDR3 is TGTGCCAGCAGTTTAATTTTAGCGGGGGCCCCAGATACGCAGTATTTT. The encoded protein is CASSLILAGAPDTQYF.

The chain joins TRBV5-1 to TRBJ1-1, with D unclear. The V end was cut by 2 bases, the J end by 1 base, with 6 bases between. CDR1 is SGHRS and CDR2 is YFSETQ in the germline V gene. There are 13 residues in the CDR3. CDR3 region: CASSFQSNTEAFF. The DNA for the CDR3 is TGCGCCAGCAGCTTCCAATCGAACACTGAAGCTTTCTTT.

The rearrangement joins TRBV18 to TRBJ2-7; 13 bases map to TRBD2. CDR3 length: 15 residues. The V gene's germline CDR1 is KGHSH and CDR2 LQKENI. Germline trimming cut 1 base from V and 6 bases from J; bases unmatched to any gene: 3. As DNA, the CDR3 is TGTGCCAGCTCACCACGGACTAGCGGGAGCATCGAGCAGTACTTC. This translates into CASSPRTSGSIEQYF. The variable domain in full, completed from reference TRBV18 and TRBJ2-7, reads NAGVMQNPRHLVRRRGQEARLRCSPMKGHSHVYWYRQLPEEGLKFMVYLQKENIIDESGMPKERFSAEFPKEGPSILRIQQVVRGDSAAYFCASSPRTSGSIEQYFGPGTRLTVT.

This chain links TRBV9 with TRBJ2-3; D is possibly TRBD2 (5 bases). Germline V lookup: CDR1 SGDLS, CDR2 YYNGEE. Trimming pared 0 bases from V and 2 bases from J, leaving 10 bases between. The CDR3 length is 15 residues. CDR3 residues: CASSVGSGFTDTQYF. The CDR3 coding sequence is TGTGCCAGCAGCGTAGGGAGCGGTTTCACAGATACGCAGTATTTT.

This clone was observed once. This sequence joins TRBV6-5 and TRBJ2-7, with 7 positions matching TRBD1. With 6 bases clipped from V and 4 bases from J, the junction kept 12 bases outside the gene matches. Germline-derived CDR1 and CDR2 are MNHEY and SVGAGI. CDR3 length equals 15 residues. The CDR3 sequence is CASSLFGTDGYEQYF. The CDR3 region has the DNA TGTGCCAGCAGCCTCTTTGGGACAGACGGGTACGAGCAGTACTTC.

CDR3 sequence (DNA): TGTGCCAGCAGCTTAGTAGCAGGGGTACTCGCTGGCCCCTACGAGCAGTACTTC. Protein sequence: CASSLVAGVLAGPYEQYF. V is TRBV11-2 and J is TRBJ2-7; D might be TRBD1 (6 bases). The CDR3 length is 18 residues. Trimming left V 1 base short and J 2 bases short, with 21 bases between. Germline-derived CDR1 and CDR2 are SGHAT and FQNNGV.

The chain recombines TRBV6-1 with TRBJ2-3; 7 nucleotides line up with TRBD1. Germline V lookup: CDR1 MNHNS, CDR2 SASEGT. The V segment lost 2 bases and the J segment 9 bases; nucleotides outside the gene matches: 11. The CDR3 is made up of 15 amino acids. The CDR3 DNA follows: TGTGCCAGCAGTGAACCAGGGGGTTTAACCATAACGCAGTATTTT. This translates into CASSEPGGLTITQYF.

The chain combines TRBV7-9 with TRBJ2-1, with D uncertain. The CDR3 length is 16 residues. V lost 1 base and J 0 bases, leaving 10 bases between the germline ends. Germline assignment: CDR1 SEHNR and CDR2 FQNEAQ (reference sequence). As DNA, the CDR3 is TGTGCCAGCAGCTTAGGTTGGTTAAGCTCCTACAATGAGCAGTTCTTC. It translates to CASSLGWLSSYNEQFF.

The chain couples TRBV10-3 to TRBJ2-5, with 14 bases aligning to TRBD2. Looked up from germline, CDR1 is ENHRY and CDR2 is SYGVKD. This CDR3 contains 15 residues. J lost 5 bases, V lost 4 bases, and 3 bases had no gene match. The chain's CDR3 is CAISGGTSGSETQYF. The CDR3 DNA follows: TGTGCCATCAGTGGGGGGACTAGCGGGAGTGAGACCCAGTACTTC.

Concerning this clone: One end of the junction varies from germline; a read error may be responsible. The chain couples TRBV28 to TRBJ2-1; a weak D match, TRBD2 (7 bases). CDR1 is MDHEN and CDR2 is SYDVKM in the germline V gene. The CDR3 spans 11 residues. For the CDR3, the DNA is TGTGCCAGCAGTTTACTGTGGGAGGGGGTCTTC. It codes for CASSLLWEGVF.

This chain uses TRBV5-5 with TRBJ2-7; a possible D gene is TRBD1 (6 bases). CDR3 length: 12 residues. V lost 0 bases, J lost 6 bases, and 7 bases lay in between. Germline V lookup: CDR1 SGHKS, CDR2 YYEKEE (reference sequence). CDR3 protein: CASSLEGVEQYF. Written as DNA, the CDR3 is TGTGCCAGCAGCTTGGAGGGGGTCGAGCAGTACTTC.

V is TRBV4-2 and J is TRBJ2-3; D may be TRBD2 (5 bases). CDR3 length equals 14 residues. Trimming pared 2 bases from V and 0 bases from J, leaving 6 bases between. The germline V gene has CDR1 LGHNA and CDR2 YNFKEQ. The DNA for the CDR3 is TGTGCCAGCAGCCAACGACTAAGCACAGATACGCAGTATTTT. It specifies CASSQRLSTDTQYF.

The chain uses TRBV9 and TRBJ2-1; 15 bases line up with TRBD2. CDR1 and CDR2 (germline): SGDLS, YYNGEE. This CDR3 has 19 residues. Trimming at V came to 0 bases and at J to 2 bases, leaving 6 bases not matched to a gene. The CDR3 loop reads CASSVEGLAGGRTYNEQFF. The DNA of the CDR3 is TGTGCCAGCAGCGTAGAAGGACTAGCGGGAGGGCGAACCTACAATGAGCAGTTCTTC. The variable domain in full, with the rest retrieved from reference TRBV9 and TRBJ2-1, is DSGVTQTPKHLITATGQRVTLRCSPRSGDLSVYWYQQSLDQGLQFLIQYYNGEERAKGNILERFSAQQFPDLHSELNLSSLELGDSALYFCASSVEGLAGGRTYNEQFFGPGTRLTVL.

The CDR3 spells CASSPSGGSYNEQFF. The DNA of the CDR3 is TGTGCCAGCTCACCTAGCGGGGGGTCCTACAATGAGCAGTTCTTC. The chain carries TRBV18 and TRBJ2-1; 10 bases align to TRBD2. The J segment lost 1 base and the V segment lost 3 bases, leaving 0 bases of the junction unmatched. The germline V gene encodes CDR1 KGHSH and CDR2 LQKENI. The CDR3 length is 15 residues.

The CDR3 DNA follows: TGTGCCAGCAGTTACTCGAGGGGCCAAGAGACCCAGTACTTC. This codes for CASSYSRGQETQYF. This sequence joins TRBV6-6 and TRBJ2-5; perhaps D is TRBD1 or TRBD2 (5 bases each). Trimming left V 0 bases short and J 1 base short, with 6 bases between. The CDR3 consists of 14 residues. Germline V CDR1 and CDR2: MNHNY, SVGAGI (reference sequence).

V gene TRBV6-1 combines with J gene TRBJ2-7; D not resolved. The CDR3 length is 12 residues. Germline CDR1 and CDR2: MNHNS and SASEGT. Trimming removed 9 bases from V and 2 bases from J, with 11 bases in between. As DNA, the CDR3 is TGTGCCAGTCATGTCCCCCCCTACGAGCAGTACTTC. This codes for CASHVPPYEQYF.

The chain carries TRBV11-2 and TRBJ1-5; D is possibly TRBD1 (6 bases). The germline CDR1 and CDR2 sequences are SGHAT and FQNNGV. V was trimmed by 1 base and J by 3 bases, leaving 10 bases between them. The CDR3 spans 15 residues. The CDR3 loop reads CASSLGGGPNQPQHF. CDR3 coding DNA: TGTGCCAGCAGCTTAGGTGGGGGCCCCAATCAGCCCCAGCATTTT.

This chain uses TRBV28 with TRBJ2-3, with D uncertain. CDR1 is MDHEN, CDR2 SYDVKM, per germline. The CDR3 sequence is 12 residues long. V was clipped by 4 bases and J by 6 bases, with 8 bases between them. CDR3 coding DNA: TGTGCCAGCAGTTCCTCCGGTGATACGCAGTATTTT. It yields the protein CASSSSGDTQYF.

The V and J genes are TRBV5-5 and TRBJ2-2; TRBD2 matches at 7 bases. Trimming cost V 2 bases and J 6 bases; bases outside gene matches: 4. The CDR3 covers 14 residues. CDR1 is SGHKS and CDR2 is YYEKEE in the germline V gene (reference sequence). CDR3 in amino acids: CASSFRLAPGELFF. The CDR3 region has the DNA TGTGCCAGCAGCTTTCGACTAGCCCCCGGGGAGCTGTTTTTT.

The chain's CDR3 is CATSRDLAGLIFGTDTQYF. The DNA of the CDR3 is TGTGCCACCAGCAGAGATCTAGCGGGTCTTATCTTTGGCACAGATACGCAGTATTTT. The V gene is TRBV15, the J gene TRBJ2-3; the match to TRBD2 covers 8 bases. The CDR3 has 19 amino acids. Losses at the gene ends were 0 bases for V and 1 base for J; bases not matched to a gene: 12. Germline values: CDR1 LNHNV, CDR2 YYDKDF (reference sequence).

A single count supports this clone. The chain links TRBV5-6 to TRBJ2-1; D possibly corresponds to TRBD1 (6 bases). V was cut by 4 bases and J by 3 bases, with 8 bases left in between. This CDR3 is 13 amino acids long. The germline V gene has CDR1 SGHDT and CDR2 YYEEEE. The CDR3 reads CASSADSYNEQFF. CDR3 DNA sequence: TGTGCCAGCAGCGCGGACAGCTACAATGAGCAGTTCTTC.

Details on this clone: At one end, the junction sequence differs from germline, possibly due to a read error. This chain uses TRBV7-7 with TRBJ2-3; 9 nucleotides agree with TRBD1. Per the germline V gene, CDR1 is SSHAT and CDR2 is FNYEAQ (reference sequence). This CDR3 is 14 amino acids long. CDR3 nucleotides: TGTGCTAGCAGCCTGACAGGGGGTGCAGATACGCAGTATTTT. As protein: CASSLTGGADTQYF.

This clone was detected only a few times. The chain is built from TRBV2 and TRBJ1-5; D is unclear. The CDR3 spans 14 residues. The V gene's germline CDR1 is SNHLY and CDR2 FYNNEI. The V gene lost 6 bases and the J gene lost 4 bases, with 13 bases spanning the gap. The CDR3 nucleotides are TGTGCCAGCAGCTCACTGGGGATAAATCAGCCCCAGCATTTT. It encodes CASSSLGINQPQHF. The variable domain in full, completed from reference TRBV2 and TRBJ1-5, reads EPEVTQTPSHQVTQMGQEVILRCVPISNHLYFYWYRQILGQKVEFLVSFYNNEISEKSEIFDDQFSVERPDGSNFTLKIRSTKLEDSAMYFCASSSLGINQPQHFGDGTRLSIL.

The J gene is TRBJ2-1, the V gene TRBV7-9; weak D call: TRBD1 (6 bases). Trimming left V 6 bases short and J 5 bases short, with 17 bases between. CDR1 is SEHNR and CDR2 is FQNEAQ in the germline V gene (reference sequence). The CDR3 extends over 15 amino acids. For the CDR3, the DNA is TGTGCCAGCAGGACCGCAGGGGTAGGCCACAATGAGCAGTTCTTC. This encodes CASRTAGVGHNEQFF.

The J gene is TRBJ1-2, the V gene TRBV28, with a weak D call TRBD1 (6 bases). The V gene's germline CDR1 is MDHEN and CDR2 SYDVKM. This CDR3 has 14 residues. The V end lost 4 bases, the J end lost 2 bases, and 11 bases lay between the germline ends. The CDR3 sequence: CASSYRVWNYGYTF. CDR3 nucleotide sequence: TGTGCCAGCAGTTACAGGGTATGGAACTATGGCTACACCTTC.

The chain has TRBV2 and TRBJ2-3; weak D call: TRBD1 (6 bases). CDR3 length equals 15 residues. CDR1 SNHLY and CDR2 FYNNEI come from the germline V gene. Trimming took 6 bases from V and 0 from J, leaving 13 bases between them. The CDR3: CASSTQGQSTDTQYF. Written as DNA, the CDR3 is TGTGCCAGCAGCACCCAGGGACAAAGCACAGATACGCAGTATTTT. The full variable domain, in which reference TRBV2 and TRBJ2-3 provide the parts outside the CDR3, is EPEVTQTPSHQVTQMGQEVILRCVPISNHLYFYWYRQILGQKVEFLVSFYNNEISEKSEIFDDQFSVERPDGSNFTLKIRSTKLEDSAMYFCASSTQGQSTDTQYFGPGTRLTVL.